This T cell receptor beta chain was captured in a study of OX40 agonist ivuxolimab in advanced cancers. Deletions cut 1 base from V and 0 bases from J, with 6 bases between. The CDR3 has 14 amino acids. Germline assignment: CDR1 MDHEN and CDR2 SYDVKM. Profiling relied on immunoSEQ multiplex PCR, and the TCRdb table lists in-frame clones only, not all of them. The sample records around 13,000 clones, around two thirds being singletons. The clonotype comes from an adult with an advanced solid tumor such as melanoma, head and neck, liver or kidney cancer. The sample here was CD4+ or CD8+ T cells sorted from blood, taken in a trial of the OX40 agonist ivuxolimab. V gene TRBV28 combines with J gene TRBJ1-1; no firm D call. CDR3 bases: TGTGCCAGCAGTTTATCCCCCCTGAACACTGAAGCTTTCTTT. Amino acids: CASSLSPLNTEAFF.